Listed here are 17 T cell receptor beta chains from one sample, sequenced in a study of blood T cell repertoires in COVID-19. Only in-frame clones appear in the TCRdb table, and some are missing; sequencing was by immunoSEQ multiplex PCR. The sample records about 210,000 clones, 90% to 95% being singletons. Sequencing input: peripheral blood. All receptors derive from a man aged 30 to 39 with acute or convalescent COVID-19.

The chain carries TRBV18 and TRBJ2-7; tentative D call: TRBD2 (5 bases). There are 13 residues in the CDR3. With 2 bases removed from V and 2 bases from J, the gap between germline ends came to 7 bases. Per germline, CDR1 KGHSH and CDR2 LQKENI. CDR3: CASSPMTTYEQYF. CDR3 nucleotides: TGTGCCAGCTCACCAATGACTACCTACGAGCAGTACTTC.

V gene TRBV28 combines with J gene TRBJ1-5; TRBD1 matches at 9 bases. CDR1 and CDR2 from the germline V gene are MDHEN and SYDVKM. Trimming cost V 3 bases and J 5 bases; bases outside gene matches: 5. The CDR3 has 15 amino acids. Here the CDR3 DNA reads TGTGCCAGCAGTTTCCCTACAGGGGGCGATCAGCCCCAGCATTTT. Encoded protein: CASSFPTGGDQPQHF. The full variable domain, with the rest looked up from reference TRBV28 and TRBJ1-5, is DVKVTQSSRYLVKRTGEKVFLECVQDMDHENMFWYRQDPGLGLRLIYFSYDVKMKEKGDIPEGYSVSREKKERFSLILESASTNQTSMYLCASSFPTGGDQPQHFGDGTRLSIL.

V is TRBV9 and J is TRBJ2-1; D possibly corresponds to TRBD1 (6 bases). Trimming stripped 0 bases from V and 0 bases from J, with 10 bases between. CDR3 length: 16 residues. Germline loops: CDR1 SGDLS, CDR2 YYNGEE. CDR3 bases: TGTGCCAGCAGCGTAGCTGGCAGGGGCTCCTACAATGAGCAGTTCTTC. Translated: CASSVAGRGSYNEQFF. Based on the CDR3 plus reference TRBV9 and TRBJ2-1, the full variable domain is DSGVTQTPKHLITATGQRVTLRCSPRSGDLSVYWYQQSLDQGLQFLIQYYNGEERAKGNILERFSAQQFPDLHSELNLSSLELGDSALYFCASSVAGRGSYNEQFFGPGTRLTVL.

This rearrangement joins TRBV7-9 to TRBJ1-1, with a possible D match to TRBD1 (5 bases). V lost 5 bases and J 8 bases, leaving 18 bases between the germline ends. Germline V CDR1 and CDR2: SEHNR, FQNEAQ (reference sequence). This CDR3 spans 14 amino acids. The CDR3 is CASSPDRYSIEAFF. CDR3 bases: TGTGCCAGCAGCCCCGACAGATACTCAATCGAAGCTTTCTTT.

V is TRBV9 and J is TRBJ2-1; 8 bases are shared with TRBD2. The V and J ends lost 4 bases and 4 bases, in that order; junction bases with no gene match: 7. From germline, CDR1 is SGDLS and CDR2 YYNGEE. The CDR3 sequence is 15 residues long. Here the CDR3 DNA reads TGTGCCAGCAGCCGGGGGGGTTCCCATTACAATGAGCAGTTCTTC. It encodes CASSRGGSHYNEQFF.

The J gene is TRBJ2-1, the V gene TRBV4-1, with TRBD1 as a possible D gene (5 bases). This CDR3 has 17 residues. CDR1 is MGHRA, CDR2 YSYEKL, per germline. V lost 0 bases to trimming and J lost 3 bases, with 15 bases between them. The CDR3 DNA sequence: TGCGCCAGCAGCCAAGAGCCCAGCAGGGATTACTACAATGAGCAGTTCTTC. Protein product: CASSQEPSRDYYNEQFF.

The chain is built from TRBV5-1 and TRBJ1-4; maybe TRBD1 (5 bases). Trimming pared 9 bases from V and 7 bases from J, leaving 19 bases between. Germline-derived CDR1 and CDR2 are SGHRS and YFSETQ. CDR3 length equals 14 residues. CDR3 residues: CATSPDIPIEKLFF. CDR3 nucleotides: TGCGCCACGAGTCCGGACATTCCCATTGAAAAACTGTTTTTT.

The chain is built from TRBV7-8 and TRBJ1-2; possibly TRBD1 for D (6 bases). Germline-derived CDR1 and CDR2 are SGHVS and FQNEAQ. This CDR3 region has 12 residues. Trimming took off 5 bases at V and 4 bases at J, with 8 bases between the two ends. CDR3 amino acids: CASSMDSYGYTF. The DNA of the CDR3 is TGTGCCAGCAGCATGGACAGCTATGGCTACACCTTC. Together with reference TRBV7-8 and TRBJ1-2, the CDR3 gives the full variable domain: GAGVSQSPRYKVAKRGQDVALRCDPISGHVSLFWYQQALGQGPEFLTYFQNEAQLDKSGLPSDRFFAERPEGSVSTLKIQRTQQEDSAVYLCASSMDSYGYTFGSGTRLTVV.

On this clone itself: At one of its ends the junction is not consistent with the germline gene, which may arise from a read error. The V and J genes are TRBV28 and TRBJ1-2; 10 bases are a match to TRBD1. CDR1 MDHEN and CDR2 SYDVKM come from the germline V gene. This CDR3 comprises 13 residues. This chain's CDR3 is CASSLGGSGQGTF. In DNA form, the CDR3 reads TGTGCCAGCAGTTTAGGGGGATCGGGACAGGGGACTTTC.

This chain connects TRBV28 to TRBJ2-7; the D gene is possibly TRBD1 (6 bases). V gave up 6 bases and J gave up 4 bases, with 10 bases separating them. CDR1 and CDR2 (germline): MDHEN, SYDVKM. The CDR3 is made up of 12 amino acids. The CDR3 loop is CASSQGQYEQYF. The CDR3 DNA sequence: TGTGCCAGCAGCCAGGGGCAGTACGAGCAGTACTTC.

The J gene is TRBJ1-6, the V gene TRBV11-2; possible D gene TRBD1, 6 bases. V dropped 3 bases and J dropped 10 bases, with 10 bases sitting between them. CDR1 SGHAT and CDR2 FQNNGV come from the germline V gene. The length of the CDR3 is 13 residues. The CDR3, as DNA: TGTGCCAGCAGCTTTCGGACAGACTCACCCCTCCACTTT. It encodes CASSFRTDSPLHF.

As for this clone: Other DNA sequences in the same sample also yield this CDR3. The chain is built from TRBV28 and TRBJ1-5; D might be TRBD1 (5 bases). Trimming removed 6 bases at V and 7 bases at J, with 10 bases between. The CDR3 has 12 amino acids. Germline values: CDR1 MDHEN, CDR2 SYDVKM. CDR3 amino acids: CASSTGGQPQHF. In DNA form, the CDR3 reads TGTGCCAGCAGCACAGGAGGGCAGCCCCAGCATTTT.

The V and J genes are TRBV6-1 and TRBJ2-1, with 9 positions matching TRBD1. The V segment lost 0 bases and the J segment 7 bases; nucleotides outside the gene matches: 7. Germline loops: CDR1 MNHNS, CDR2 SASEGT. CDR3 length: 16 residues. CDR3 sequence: CASSEARWTGVNEQFF. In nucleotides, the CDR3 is TGTGCCAGCAGTGAAGCGCGCTGGACAGGGGTTAATGAGCAGTTCTTC.

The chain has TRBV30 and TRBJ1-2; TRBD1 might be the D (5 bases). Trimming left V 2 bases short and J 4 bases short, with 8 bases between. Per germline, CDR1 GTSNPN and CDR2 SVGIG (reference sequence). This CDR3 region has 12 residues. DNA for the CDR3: TGTGCCTGGAGTTCAGGGATCTATGGCTACACCTTC. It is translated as CAWSSGIYGYTF.

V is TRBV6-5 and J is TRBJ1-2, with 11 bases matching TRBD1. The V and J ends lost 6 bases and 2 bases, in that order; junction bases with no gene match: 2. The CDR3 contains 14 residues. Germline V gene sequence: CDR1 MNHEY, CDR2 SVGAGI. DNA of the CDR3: TGTGCCAGCAGGGGACAGGGGGACAACTATGGCTACACCTTC. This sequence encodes CASRGQGDNYGYTF.

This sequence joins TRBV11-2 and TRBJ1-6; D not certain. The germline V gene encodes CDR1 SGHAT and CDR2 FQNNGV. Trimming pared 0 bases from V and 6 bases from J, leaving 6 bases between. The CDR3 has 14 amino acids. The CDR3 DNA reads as TGTGCCAGCAGCTTAGAGAGTCGTAATTCACCCCTCCACTTT. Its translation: CASSLESRNSPLHF.

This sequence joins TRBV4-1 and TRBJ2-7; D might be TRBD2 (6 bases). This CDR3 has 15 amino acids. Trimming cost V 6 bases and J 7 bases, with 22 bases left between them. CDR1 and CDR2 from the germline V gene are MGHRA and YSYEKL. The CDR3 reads CASSQRSRWGDEQYF. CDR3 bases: TGCGCCAGCAGTCAAAGATCCCGGTGGGGGGATGAGCAGTACTTC.